Listed here are 23 T cell receptor beta chains from one sample, sequenced in a study of CD8 T cells in ankylosing spondylitis. TCRdb independently ran MiXCR on the 5' RACE reads; one entry per CDR3 protein. The data show a few hundred thousand distinct CDR3 sequences, around 21% seen once. Sample: blood, either unsorted or a sorted T cell fraction (not recorded which). The receptors derive from a female donor with ankylosing spondylitis or in good health (not recorded which).

This clonotype has ten or more counts. The chain uses TRBV12-3 or TRBV12-4 and TRBJ2-7; the D is unclear. The CDR3 spans 14 residues. V was trimmed by 2 bases and J by 2 bases, leaving 10 bases between them. The CDR3 coding sequence is TGTGCCAGCAGTTTAAGGCCTCCCACCTACGAGCAGTACTTC. Amino acid sequence: CASSLRPPTYEQYF.

The V gene is TRBV7-9, the J gene TRBJ2-1, with 8 bases fitting TRBD2. CDR1 and CDR2 (germline): SEHNR, FQNEAQ (reference sequence). The CDR3 is 14 amino acids. After removal of 8 bases from V and 4 bases from J, the junction contained 7 bases not matched to a gene. CDR3 amino acids: CASGRSGSYNEQFF. CDR3 in DNA: TGTGCCAGCGGGAGGAGCGGGAGTTACAATGAGCAGTTCTTC.

In this sample, this clonotype turned up many times. The chain recombines TRBV29-1 with TRBJ1-4; D possibly corresponds to TRBD1 (6 bases). The CDR3 consists of 15 residues. Looked up from germline, CDR1 is SQVTM and CDR2 is ANQGSEA. V was cut by 7 bases and J by 0 bases, with 15 bases left in between. The CDR3 bases are TGCAGCGCTACCGGGACAACGGCAACTAATGAAAAACTGTTTTTT. Protein: CSATGTTATNEKLFF.

The chain links TRBV6-2 or TRBV6-3 to TRBJ2-1; no firm D call. V was clipped by 7 bases and J by 6 bases, with 10 bases between them. Germline CDR1 and CDR2: MNHEY and SVGEGT. This CDR3 is 12 amino acids long. The CDR3 sequence is CASTYVPNEQFF. CDR3 in DNA: TGTGCCAGCACTTATGTGCCCAATGAGCAGTTCTTC.

This clonotype was observed a handful of times. V gene TRBV6-5 combines with J gene TRBJ2-5; TRBD2 agrees at 12 bases. V trimming: 4 bases; J trimming: 4 bases; junction bases outside the gene matches: 7. Germline V gives CDR1 MNHEY, CDR2 SVGAGI. CDR3 size: 16 residues. DNA of the CDR3: TGTGCCAGCAGTTCCCTGACTAGCGGGAGAGGAGAGACCCAGTACTTC. It codes for CASSSLTSGRGETQYF.

This clonotype was found a few times. The chain carries TRBV3-1 and TRBJ2-4; D may be TRBD2 (6 bases). This CDR3 contains 14 residues. Germline V CDR1 and CDR2: LGHDT, YNNKEL (reference sequence). V lost 3 bases and J lost 4, with 10 bases in between. The CDR3 here is CASSQWREKNIQYF. DNA for the CDR3: TGTGCCAGCAGCCAGTGGCGGGAAAAAAACATTCAGTACTTC.

The chain uses TRBV6-2 or TRBV6-3 and TRBJ2-7, with 11 bases identical to TRBD2. CDR1 and CDR2 (germline): MNHEY, SVGEGT. The CDR3 length is 15 residues. Unmatched junction bases numbered 7, after V lost 6 bases and J lost 3 bases. CDR3 sequence reads: CASSWRLAGFYEQYF. The CDR3 DNA reads as TGTGCCAGCAGCTGGAGACTAGCGGGATTCTACGAGCAGTACTTC.

Worth noting for this clonotype: The conserved phenylalanine or tryptophan normally closing the CDR3 is absent here, so this likely arose from a read error. The chain combines TRBV7-2 with TRBJ2-1; 8 bases map to TRBD2. V shed 9 bases, J shed 8 bases, and the junction held 9 bases outside the gene matches. Per the germline V gene, CDR1 is SGHTA and CDR2 is FQGNSA. This CDR3 is 13 amino acids long. CDR3 sequence (DNA): TGTGCCAGGACGAGCGGGAGTGGCGATGAGCAGTTCATC. It specifies CARTSGSGDEQFI.

The chain employs TRBV6-1 and TRBJ1-2; 8 nucleotides align to TRBD1. The CDR3 sequence is 14 residues long. Germline-derived CDR1 and CDR2 are MNHNS and SASEGT. Losses at the gene ends were 5 bases for V and 2 bases for J; bases not matched to a gene: 4. The CDR3 here is CASSRQGRNYGYTF. The CDR3, as DNA: TGTGCCAGCAGTCGACAGGGGAGAAACTATGGCTACACCTTC.

This clonotype has at least ten counts. The chain combines TRBV7-3 with TRBJ2-5; TRBD1 agrees at 10 bases. This CDR3 has 17 amino acids. Unmatched junction bases numbered 10, after V lost 2 bases and J lost 4 bases. Germline V lookup: CDR1 SGHTA, CDR2 FQGTGA. CDR3: CASSLPDRGQGRETQYF. The DNA of the CDR3 is TGTGCCAGCAGCTTACCGGACAGGGGACAGGGGAGAGAGACCCAGTACTTC.

The rearrangement links TRBV3-1 to TRBJ2-2; 12 bases align to TRBD2. CDR3 length: 16 amino acids. Germline trimming cut 1 base from V and 3 bases from J; bases unmatched to any gene: 0. Germline loops: CDR1 LGHDT, CDR2 YNNKEL (reference sequence). The CDR3 DNA reads as TGTGCCAGCAGCCAAGGACTAGCGGGAGACACCGGGGAGCTGTTTTTT. Its protein product is CASSQGLAGDTGELFF.

Only a few counts were recorded for this clonotype. The chain recombines TRBV4-1 with TRBJ2-5; TRBD1 might be the D (6 bases). The CDR3 runs 15 residues. Germline V CDR1 and CDR2: MGHRA, YSYEKL. Between the trimmed V and J ends, which lost 0 bases and 1 base, there was a span of 9 bases. The CDR3 loop is CASSQDRDTQETQYF. DNA of the CDR3: TGCGCCAGCAGCCAAGACCGGGACACCCAAGAGACCCAGTACTTC.

This clonotype showed up just a few times. The V gene is TRBV4-1, the J gene TRBJ1-2; D perhaps matches TRBD1 (6 bases). There are 15 residues in the CDR3. The germline V gene encodes CDR1 MGHRA and CDR2 YSYEKL. Trimming shortened V by 1 base and J by 7 bases, and 16 bases separated the two germline ends. The DNA of the CDR3 is TGCGCCAGCAGCCAAGTTCCCTTAGGAGGGGGTGGCTACACCTTC. It specifies CASSQVPLGGGGYTF.

In its sample, this clonotype was seen many times. This chain joins TRBV7-8 and TRBJ2-1; D gene ambiguous. CDR3 length: 13 amino acids. CDR1 and CDR2 from the germline V gene are SGHVS and FQNEAQ. With 5 bases removed from V and 4 bases from J, the gap between germline ends came to 9 bases. The CDR3 DNA reads TGTGCCAGCAGCCCCGGCCCTTACAATGAGCAGTTCTTC. Its protein product is CASSPGPYNEQFF. The variable domain in full, completed from reference TRBV7-8 and TRBJ2-1, reads GAGVSQSPRYKVAKRGQDVALRCDPISGHVSLFWYQQALGQGPEFLTYFQNEAQLDKSGLPSDRFFAERPEGSVSTLKIQRTQQEDSAVYLCASSPGPYNEQFFGPGTRLTVL.

The sample holds a few counts of this clonotype. The chain links TRBV28 to TRBJ1-6; D remains unclear. V lost 2 bases and J lost 7, with 9 bases in between. Germline CDR1 is MDHEN and CDR2 is SYDVKM. CDR3 length: 14 residues. As DNA, the CDR3 is TGTGCCAGCAGTTTAGGCAGGAGCAATTCACCCCTCCACTTT. Its protein is CASSLGRSNSPLHF. Using reference TRBV28 and TRBJ1-6 for the parts outside the CDR3, the full variable domain is DVKVTQSSRYLVKRTGEKVFLECVQDMDHENMFWYRQDPGLGLRLIYFSYDVKMKEKGDIPEGYSVSREKKERFSLILESASTNQTSMYLCASSLGRSNSPLHFGNGTRLTVT.

The chain has TRBV5-6 and TRBJ1-1; maybe TRBD1 (5 bases). V shed 3 bases and J shed 0 bases, with 15 bases lying between them. Germline lookup yields CDR1 SGHDT and CDR2 YYEEEE. This CDR3 region has 16 residues. The chain's CDR3 is CASSYLSTTVNTEAFF. The CDR3 DNA reads TGTGCCAGCAGCTACCTGTCCACGACAGTGAACACTGAAGCTTTCTTT.

V and J are TRBV5-1 and TRBJ1-1; D uncertain. CDR1 is SGHRS and CDR2 is YFSETQ in the germline V gene. V lost 0 bases to trimming and J lost 9 bases, with 12 bases between them. This CDR3 spans 13 amino acids. CDR3 region: CASSLDDGRKAFF. As DNA, the CDR3 is TGCGCCAGCAGCTTGGACGACGGTCGTAAAGCTTTCTTT.

The rearrangement links TRBV7-2 to TRBJ2-3; weak D call: TRBD2 (5 bases). Germline V CDR1 and CDR2: SGHTA, FQGNSA. The V gene lost 2 bases and the J gene lost 0 bases, with 12 bases spanning the gap. The CDR3 has 16 amino acids. CDR3 region: CASSLRAGLSTDTQYF. The CDR3 DNA follows: TGTGCCAGCAGCTTACGGGCGGGCCTAAGCACAGATACGCAGTATTTT.

The chain employs TRBV12-3 or TRBV12-4 and TRBJ1-5; a weak D match, TRBD1 (5 bases). Trimming took 5 bases from V and 6 from J, leaving 14 bases between them. The length of the CDR3 is 14 residues. CDR3 bases: TGTGCCAGCAGTAGAACAGGAGGCGGTCAGCCCCAGCATTTT. Protein: CASSRTGGGQPQHF.

V gene TRBV30 combines with J gene TRBJ2-4, with D tentatively TRBD2 (6 bases). Trimming removed 1 base from V and 2 bases from J, with 12 bases in between. CDR3 length: 15 residues. The germline gives CDR1 GTSNPN, CDR2 SVGIG (reference sequence). CDR3 region: CAWSAGRTTKNIQYF. CDR3 nucleotides: TGTGCCTGGAGTGCTGGGAGGACGACCAAAAACATTCAGTACTTC.

This clonotype was counted a few times. The V gene is TRBV4-3, the J gene TRBJ1-2; 8 bases match TRBD1. Per germline, CDR1 LGHNA and CDR2 YSLEER. Trimming cost V 1 base and J 4 bases; bases outside gene matches: 5. The CDR3 loop spans 15 amino acids. This chain's CDR3 is CASSQATGVSYGYTF. CDR3 sequence (DNA): TGCGCCAGCAGCCAAGCGACAGGGGTCAGCTATGGCTACACCTTC.

This sequence joins TRBV10-2 and TRBJ2-7, with 9 bases fitting TRBD2. Germline trimming cut 8 bases from V and 5 bases from J; bases unmatched to any gene: 7. The CDR3 totals 13 residues. Germline values: CDR1 WSHSY, CDR2 SAAADI. The CDR3: CASGLAGVNEQYF. DNA of the CDR3: TGCGCCAGCGGATTAGCGGGAGTTAACGAGCAGTACTTC.

The chain has TRBV5-6 and TRBJ1-2; TRBD1 might be the D (6 bases). Germline lookup yields CDR1 SGHDT and CDR2 YYEEEE. Trimming left V 7 bases short and J 7 bases short, with 20 bases between. This CDR3 has 14 amino acids. For the CDR3, the DNA is TGTGCCAGCTCGATGAATACAGGGTTTGTTGGCTACACCTTC. The encoded protein is CASSMNTGFVGYTF.